Sequencing of this T cell receptor (beta chain) was carried out in a study of CD8+CD57+ T cells in acquired aplastic anemia. About the study: DNA from sorted CD4+ and CD8+ cells averaged roughly 3.2 ug. The average read count for CD4+ cells in healthy donors was 8.5 million to 11 million. Study results and caveats: Patients and healthy controls showed no significant CD8+ Simpson's diversity difference.

Notes on this clonotype: As yet, its antigen is unknown.

The template used for profiling TCR beta VDJ and CDR3 was genomic DNA. TCRdb reanalysed the reads using MiXCR and keeps one entry per CDR3 protein. The sample shows roughly 170,000 distinct CDR3 sequences, around 60% of them seen only once. Sequences were obtained from sorted CD4+, CD8+, or CD8+CD57+ T cells (not recorded which) from PBMCs. This TCR was sampled from a human donor in good health.

In DNA, the CDR3 is TGTGCCAGCAGCGTAGGACAGCAAGAGACCCAGTACTTC. This encodes CASSVGQQETQYF. The chain carries TRBV9 and TRBJ2-5; D possibly corresponds to TRBD1 (5 bases). V lost 0 bases to trimming and J lost 2 bases, with 5 bases between them. Germline CDR1 SGDLS, CDR2 YYNGEE. The CDR3 length is 13 residues.